The present T cell receptor (beta chain) was sequenced within a study of shared clonotypes between healthy human individuals. Whole-study results and caveats: Of the naive CD4 clonotypes, roughly 5% were shared across four donors.

V shed 6 bases and J shed 5 bases, with 20 bases lying between them. This CDR3 is built from 15 residues. Looked up from germline, CDR1 is SGHNT and CDR2 is YYREEE (reference sequence). Samples underwent the assay at deep level. The data were produced by immunoSEQ multiplex PCR, yet TCRdb's version contains in-frame clones alone and is incomplete. The sample includes about 800,000 clones, about 96% of them seen just once. Comments on this clone: As yet, its antigen is unknown.

Naive-designated CD8 cells lacked CD45RO, were positively enriched for CCR7, and omitted terminally differentiated effector memory CD45RA+ cells. The chain joins TRBV5-4 to TRBJ2-5, with a possible D match to TRBD1 (6 bases). This TCR was recovered from a man under 40 in good health. Material: naive CD8+ T cells sorted from blood. CDR3 coding DNA: TGTGCCAGCAACCTGGACAGACCCGATGGGGAGACCCAGTACTTC. It codes for CASNLDRPDGETQYF.